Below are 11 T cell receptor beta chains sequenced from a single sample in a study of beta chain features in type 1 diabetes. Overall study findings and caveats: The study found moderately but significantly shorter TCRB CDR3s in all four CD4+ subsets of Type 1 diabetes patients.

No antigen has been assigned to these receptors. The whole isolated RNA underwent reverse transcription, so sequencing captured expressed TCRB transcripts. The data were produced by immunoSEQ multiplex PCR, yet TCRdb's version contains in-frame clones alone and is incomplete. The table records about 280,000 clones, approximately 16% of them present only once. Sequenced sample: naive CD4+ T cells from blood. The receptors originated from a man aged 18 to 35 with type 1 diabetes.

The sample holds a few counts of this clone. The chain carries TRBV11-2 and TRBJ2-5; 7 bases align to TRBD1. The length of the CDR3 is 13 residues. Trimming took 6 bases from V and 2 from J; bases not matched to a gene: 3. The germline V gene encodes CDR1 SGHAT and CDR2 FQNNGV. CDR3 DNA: TGTGCCAGCAGACCGACAGGGCAAGAGACCCAGTACTTC. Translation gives CASRPTGQETQYF. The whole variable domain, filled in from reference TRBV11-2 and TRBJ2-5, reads EAGVAQSPRYKIIEKRQSVAFWCNPISGHATLYWYQQILGQGPKLLIQFQNNGVVDDSQLPKDRFSAERLKGVDSTLKIQPAKLEDSAVYLCASRPTGQETQYFGPGTRLLVL.

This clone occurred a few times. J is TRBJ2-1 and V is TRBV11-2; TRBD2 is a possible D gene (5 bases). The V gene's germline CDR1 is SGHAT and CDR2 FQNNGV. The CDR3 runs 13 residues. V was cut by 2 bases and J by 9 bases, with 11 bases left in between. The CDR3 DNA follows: TGTGCCAGCAGCTTATCGAGGGCGGGTGAGCAGTTCTTC. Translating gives CASSLSRAGEQFF.

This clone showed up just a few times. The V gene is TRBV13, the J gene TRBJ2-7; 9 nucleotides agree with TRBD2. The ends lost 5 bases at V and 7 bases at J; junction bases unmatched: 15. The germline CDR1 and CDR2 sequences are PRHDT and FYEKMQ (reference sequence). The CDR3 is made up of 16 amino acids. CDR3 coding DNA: TGTGCCAGCAGCCACACTAGCGGGCGCTGGTCAGGAGAGCAGTACTTC. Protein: CASSHTSGRWSGEQYF.

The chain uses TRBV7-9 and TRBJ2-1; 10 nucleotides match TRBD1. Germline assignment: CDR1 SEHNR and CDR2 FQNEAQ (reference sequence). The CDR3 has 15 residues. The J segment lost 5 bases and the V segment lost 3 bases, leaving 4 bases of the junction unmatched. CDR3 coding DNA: TGTGCCAGCAGCTTGGACAGGGGGGACCACAATGAGCAGTTCTTC. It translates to CASSLDRGDHNEQFF.

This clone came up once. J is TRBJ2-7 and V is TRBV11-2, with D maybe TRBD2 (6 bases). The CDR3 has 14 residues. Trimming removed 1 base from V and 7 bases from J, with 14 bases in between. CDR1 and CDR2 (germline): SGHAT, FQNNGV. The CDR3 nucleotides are TGTGCCAGCAGCTTAGGGCGGGGAGAGGGAGAGCAGTACTTC. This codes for CASSLGRGEGEQYF.

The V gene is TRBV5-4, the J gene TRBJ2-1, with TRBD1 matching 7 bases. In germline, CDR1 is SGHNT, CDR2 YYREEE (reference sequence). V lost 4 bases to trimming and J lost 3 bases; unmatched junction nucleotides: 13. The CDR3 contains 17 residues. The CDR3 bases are TGTGCCAGCAGCCGGGACAGTTTAGGGTCGGGCTACAATGAGCAGTTCTTC. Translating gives CASSRDSLGSGYNEQFF.

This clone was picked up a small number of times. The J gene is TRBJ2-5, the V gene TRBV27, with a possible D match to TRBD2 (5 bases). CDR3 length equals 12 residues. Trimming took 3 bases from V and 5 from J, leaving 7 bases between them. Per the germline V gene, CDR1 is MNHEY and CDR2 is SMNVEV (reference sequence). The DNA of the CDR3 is TGTGCCAGCAGTTTGACGGGGGAGACCCAGTACTTC. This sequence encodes CASSLTGETQYF.

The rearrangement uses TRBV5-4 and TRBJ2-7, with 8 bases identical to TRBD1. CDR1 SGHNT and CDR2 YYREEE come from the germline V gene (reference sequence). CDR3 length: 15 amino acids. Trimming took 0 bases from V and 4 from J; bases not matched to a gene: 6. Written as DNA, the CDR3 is TGTGCCAGCAGCTTGGAACAGGGGGGTTGGTACGAGCAGTACTTC. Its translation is CASSLEQGGWYEQYF.

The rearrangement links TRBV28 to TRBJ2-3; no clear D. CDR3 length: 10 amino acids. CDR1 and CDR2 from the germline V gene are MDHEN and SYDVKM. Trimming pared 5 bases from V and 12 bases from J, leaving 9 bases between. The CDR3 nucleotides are TGTGCCAGCAGTACCGCGCCCCAGTATTTT. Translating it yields CASSTAPQYF.

The CDR3 coding sequence is TGTGCCAGTAGTCCGGAGTATAGCAATCAGCCCCAGCATTTT. Protein product: CASSPEYSNQPQHF. The chain carries TRBV19 and TRBJ1-5; D is undetermined. Between the trimmed V and J ends, which lost 5 bases and 0 bases, there was a span of 8 bases. The CDR3 length is 14 residues. Germline loops: CDR1 LNHDA, CDR2 SQIVND (reference sequence). The entire variable domain, with the rest obtained from reference TRBV19 and TRBJ1-5, is as follows: DGGITQSPKYLFRKEGQNVTLSCEQNLNHDAMYWYRQDPGQGLRLIYYSQIVNDFQKGDIAEGYSVSREKKESFPLTVTSAQKNPTAFYLCASSPEYSNQPQHFGDGTRLSIL.

CDR3 DNA sequence: TGTGCCAGCAGTCCTCTTGGGGGGTACGAGCAGTACTTC. Its protein is CASSPLGGYEQYF. This chain connects TRBV25-1 to TRBJ2-7; the D gene is possibly TRBD2 (6 bases). The V and J ends lost 5 bases and 4 bases respectively, with 12 bases between them. CDR1 is MGHDK and CDR2 is SYGVNS in the germline V gene. CDR3 length: 13 amino acids.